Described below is a single T cell receptor beta chain sequence and its context. Reverse transcription of about 0.5 to 1 ug RNA used random hexamers. TCRdb re-derived calls from the immunoSEQ multiplex PCR reads in MiXCR, one entry per CDR3 protein. The profile shows under 200,000 distinct CDR3 sequences, about 91% of them singletons. This entry is derived from a study of CD8 T cells in Susac syndrome. This CDR3 is 13 amino acids long. Trimming removed 3 bases at V and 4 bases at J, with 9 bases between. From germline, CDR1 is LNHNV and CDR2 YYDKDF (reference sequence). Sequencing used CD4+ T cells from PBMCs. The genes are TRBV15 and TRBJ1-1; D remains ambiguous. The TCR sequence derives from a human donor with Susac syndrome. CDR3 sequence reads: CATSSLSATEAFF. Here the CDR3 DNA reads TGTGCCACCAGCAGTCTGTCAGCCACTGAAGCTTTCTTT. Variable domain in full (rest from reference TRBV15 and TRBJ1-1): DAMVIQNPRYQVTQFGKPVTLSCSQTLNHNVMYWYQQKSSQAPKLLFHYYDKDFNNEADTPDNFQSRRPNTSFCFLDIRSPGLGDTAMYLCATSSLSATEAFFGQGTRLTVV.